The 13 T cell receptor beta chains presented below share a single source sample, sequenced in a study of T-cell reconstitution after alpha-beta-depleted transplantation in children. Preparing the TCRbeta library involved the use of unique molecular identifiers. Using its own MiXCR run on the PCR reads, TCRdb lists one record per CDR3 protein. The sample has around 960,000 distinct CDR3 sequences; under 30% are singletons. The sequencing here drew on PBMCs, mostly from graft donor cells, taken 360 days after TCRalphabeta/CD19-depleted stem cell transplant. The receptors shown here come from a boy under three years old who had a stem cell transplant for SCID, so the T cells may come from the graft donor.

Turning to this clonotype: A read error may explain this, as a much larger clone is one base away. This sequence joins TRBV20-1 and TRBJ1-1; the D is unclear. This CDR3 is 12 amino acids long. Germline V CDR1 and CDR2: DFQATT, SNEGSKA (reference sequence). V lost 2 bases and J 1 base, leaving 5 bases between the germline ends. The CDR3 nucleotides are TGCAGTGCTAGAAGGAGGAACACTGAAGCTTTCTTT. It specifies CSARRRNTEAFF.

This chain connects TRBV6-4 to TRBJ2-1, with a possible D match to TRBD1 (5 bases). The germline V and J ends were trimmed by 0 bases and 8 bases, with 14 bases remaining between them. CDR3 length: 15 residues. From germline, CDR1 is MRHNA and CDR2 SNTAGT. The CDR3 DNA sequence: TGTGCCAGCAGTGACTCTCGGCAGGGTATGGATGAGCAGTTCTTC. Translating gives CASSDSRQGMDEQFF.

This clonotype was observed a few times. The gene calls are TRBV15 and TRBJ2-7; D tentatively reads TRBD1 or TRBD2 (5 bases each). Germline V lookup: CDR1 LNHNV, CDR2 YYDKDF (reference sequence). The CDR3 loop spans 15 amino acids. V lost 0 bases and J 4 bases, leaving 13 bases between the germline ends. CDR3 coding DNA: TGTGCCACCAGCAGAGATGGGGACCTCAGGTACGAGCAGTACTTC. Translation gives CATSRDGDLRYEQYF.

In its sample, this clonotype was seen a few times. The chain combines TRBV4-2 with TRBJ2-5; 9 positions agree with TRBD1. Trimming removed 0 bases from V and 0 bases from J; junction bases left unmatched: 8. Germline lookup yields CDR1 LGHNA and CDR2 YNFKEQ. CDR3 size: 18 residues. The CDR3 loop is CASSQDLRTGEYQETQYF. In nucleotides, the CDR3 is TGTGCCAGCAGCCAAGATTTAAGGACAGGGGAATACCAAGAGACCCAGTACTTC.

This clonotype was counted a few times. The chain links TRBV19 to TRBJ2-7; D ambiguous. The ends were cut back, 4 bases at V and 2 bases at J, with 3 bases in the middle. From germline, CDR1 is LNHDA and CDR2 SQIVND (reference sequence). The CDR3 consists of 11 residues. The DNA for the CDR3 is TGTGCCAGTAGTACCCCCTACGAGCAGTACTTC. The encoded protein is CASSTPYEQYF.

The table lists this clonotype with a few counts. The rearrangement joins TRBV15 to TRBJ1-5; possible D gene TRBD1, 6 bases. The V gene's germline CDR1 is LNHNV and CDR2 YYDKDF (reference sequence). The CDR3 has 17 residues. Deletions cut 10 bases from V and 0 bases from J, with 22 bases between. CDR3 sequence (DNA): TGTGCCATCTCGAAAAATCTACAGGGAATTAGCAATCAGCCCCAGCATTTT. It specifies CAISKNLQGISNQPQHF.

This clonotype was recorded once. The rearrangement links TRBV5-1 to TRBJ2-2, with D uncertain. Trimming stripped 5 bases from V and 0 bases from J, with 8 bases between. The CDR3 has 14 residues. Germline CDR1 SGHRS, CDR2 YFSETQ. The CDR3 DNA sequence: TGCGCCAGCAGTATTACACCGAACACCGGGGAGCTGTTTTTT. Translation: CASSITPNTGELFF.

There are many counts of this clonotype. The gene calls are TRBV5-1 and TRBJ2-1, with 12 bases fitting TRBD2. The CDR3 spans 16 residues. Germline trimming cut 3 bases from V and 9 bases from J; bases unmatched to any gene: 10. Germline CDR1 and CDR2: SGHRS and YFSETQ. CDR3 loop: CASSWNLAGGPSEQFF. In DNA, the CDR3 is TGCGCCAGCAGCTGGAATCTAGCGGGGGGGCCGTCTGAGCAGTTCTTC.

This clonotype was counted ten times or more. The chain employs TRBV4-1 and TRBJ2-1; 7 bases align to TRBD1. Germline-derived CDR1 and CDR2 are MGHRA and YSYEKL. The CDR3 is 14 amino acids. J was trimmed by 6 bases and V by 3 bases; bases with no gene match: 5. The CDR3 here is CASSHPGQSNEQFF. The CDR3, as DNA: TGCGCCAGCAGCCACCCGGGACAGTCCAATGAGCAGTTCTTC.

The CDR3 protein is CSAPGGSDEQYF. As DNA, the CDR3 is TGCAGTGCCCCGGGGGGGAGCGACGAGCAGTACTTC. The chain recombines TRBV20-1 with TRBJ2-7; TRBD2 matches 8 bases. Germline assignment: CDR1 DFQATT and CDR2 SNEGSKA (reference sequence). Trimming took 6 bases from V and 5 from J; bases not matched to a gene: 6. CDR3 length: 12 residues.

This clonotype was seen at least ten times. The rearrangement joins TRBV5-1 to TRBJ2-1; TRBD1 matches at 7 bases. This CDR3 has 13 amino acids. The ends lost 0 bases at V and 6 bases at J; junction bases unmatched: 0. Germline loops: CDR1 SGHRS, CDR2 YFSETQ. Here the CDR3 DNA reads TGCGCCAGCAGCTTGGACAGGGGCAATGAGCAGTTCTTC. It codes for CASSLDRGNEQFF.

The table lists this clonotype with a few counts. The J gene is TRBJ2-3, the V gene TRBV12-3 or TRBV12-4, with TRBD1 matching 8 bases. CDR3 length: 14 amino acids. The ends lost 7 bases at V and 4 bases at J; junction bases unmatched: 7. CDR3: CASTPRTGPDTQYF. The DNA of the CDR3 is TGTGCCAGCACCCCCCGGACAGGGCCAGATACGCAGTATTTT.

This clonotype was observed a handful of times. The chain uses TRBV6-5 and TRBJ1-1, with 8 bases lining up with TRBD1. V dropped 6 bases and J dropped 1; count of bases not matched to a gene: 13. From germline, CDR1 is MNHEY and CDR2 SVGAGI. This CDR3 has 17 amino acids. The CDR3 nucleotides read TGTGCCAGCAGCTCGGACAGGGAACCTCTCTGGAACACTGAAGCTTTCTTT. It encodes CASSSDREPLWNTEAFF.